The 8 T cell receptor beta chains given below trace back to one sample, sequenced in a study of blood T cell repertoires in COVID-19. Clones were read by immunoSEQ multiplex PCR, and TCRdb kept only the in-frame ones, dropping some. The sample shows around 260,000 clones, roughly 80% of them seen only once. Sequenced input: peripheral blood. These receptors were taken from a person aged 70 to 85 with COVID-19, enrolled during active disease.

The chain couples TRBV9 to TRBJ2-5; 11 bases align to TRBD2. The CDR3 has 15 residues. V trimming: 6 bases; J trimming: 5 bases; junction bases outside the gene matches: 9. Germline CDR1 SGDLS, CDR2 YYNGEE. The CDR3 spells CASTPTGLAAETQYF. Written as DNA, the CDR3 is TGTGCCAGCACCCCGACGGGACTAGCGGCGGAGACCCAGTACTTC.

This chain joins TRBV7-2 and TRBJ1-1; D is unclear. CDR3 length: 15 amino acids. Germline-derived CDR1 and CDR2 are SGHTA and FQGNSA. Trimming shortened V by 2 bases and J by 13 bases, and 23 bases separated the two germline ends. The CDR3 loop reads CASSLLPGSSTEGFF. CDR3 nucleotides: TGTGCCAGCAGCTTATTACCAGGCTCTAGCACTGAGGGTTTCTTT.

This clone was found once. The rearrangement links TRBV3-1 (or the pseudogene TRBV3-2) to TRBJ2-1; 7 nucleotides line up with TRBD2. Trimming removed 4 bases from V and 8 bases from J; junction bases left unmatched: 8. Germline lookup yields CDR1 LGHDT and CDR2 YNNKEL (reference sequence). The CDR3 is made up of 14 amino acids. The DNA for the CDR3 is TGTGCCAGCAGCCGGGGGGGGACGATGCATGAGCAGTTCTTC. Amino acid sequence: CASSRGGTMHEQFF.

The V gene is TRBV7-7, the J gene TRBJ2-1; 10 nucleotides line up with TRBD1. Germline trimming cut 5 bases from V and 7 bases from J; bases unmatched to any gene: 5. The CDR3 runs 14 residues. The germline V gene encodes CDR1 SSHAT and CDR2 FNYEAQ (reference sequence). Written as DNA, the CDR3 is TGTGCCAGCAGCGTGTCGGGACAGGGGAATGAGCAGTTCTTC. It is translated as CASSVSGQGNEQFF.

This rearrangement joins TRBV25-1 to TRBJ2-7; perhaps TRBD1 as D (6 bases). Trimming took 4 bases from V and 3 from J, leaving 22 bases between them. The CDR3 is made up of 17 amino acids. Germline lookup yields CDR1 MGHDK and CDR2 SYGVNS. CDR3 bases: TGTGCCAGCAGTGGGGTGCTCGGGGACATAAAAGGCTACGAGCAGTACTTC. Translated: CASSGVLGDIKGYEQYF.

The chain employs TRBV12-3 or TRBV12-4 and TRBJ2-2, with D hard to call. CDR3 size: 13 residues. Trimming pared 2 bases from V and 6 bases from J, leaving 7 bases between. CDR3 sequence (DNA): TGTGCCAGCAGTTTACTGAGGTCCGGGGAGCTGTTTTTT. It encodes CASSLLRSGELFF.

This clone was seen only once. This sequence joins TRBV19 and TRBJ2-1; D may be TRBD2 (7 bases). The CDR3 spans 15 residues. Germline CDR1 reads LNHDA; CDR2 reads SQIVND (reference sequence). V dropped 7 bases and J dropped 2 bases, with 15 bases sitting between them. The CDR3 DNA is TGTGCCAGTACTGTAGAGGGGGGGACCTACAATGAGCAGTTCTTC. Its translation: CASTVEGGTYNEQFF.

This chain joins TRBV19 and TRBJ2-7; D gene uncertain. The V end was cut by 3 bases, the J end by 0 bases, with 12 bases between. The CDR3 contains 15 residues. Germline V gene sequence: CDR1 LNHDA, CDR2 SQIVND (reference sequence). The CDR3 DNA sequence: TGTGCCAGTAGTATCGGAGCGCCGAGCTCCTACGAGCAGTACTTC. Protein product: CASSIGAPSSYEQYF.